This TCR beta chain stems from a study of blood T cell repertoires in COVID-19. On the study more broadly: Samples came from the United States, Italy and Spain, spanning acute and convalescent COVID-19. In each case, the material was cDNA or gDNA derived from T cells, B-cell-depleted T cells, or PBMCs.

Per the study methods: Amplification with reference gene primers provided the estimates of nucleated cell counts. Libraries were prepared by immunoSEQ multiplex PCR; TCRdb keeps only in-frame clonotypes and omits some of them. Clone size and the V and J calls come from that table; the DNA yielded D and trimming. The sample gives around 70,000 clones, 75% to 85% of which show up once; approximately 18% is in the top ten. Trimming cost V 6 bases and J 0 bases; bases outside gene matches: 3. This CDR3 comprises 15 residues. Germline V gene sequence: CDR1 LNHDA, CDR2 SQIVND (reference sequence). The chain has TRBV19 and TRBJ2-3; TRBD2 matches at 10 bases. The TCR originated in a man in his sixties or seventies who had recovered from COVID-19. Specimen: peripheral blood. The CDR3 DNA is TGTGCCAGTAGCTCGACTAGCGGGAGCACAGATACGCAGTATTTT. Translated, it gives CASSSTSGSTDTQYF.